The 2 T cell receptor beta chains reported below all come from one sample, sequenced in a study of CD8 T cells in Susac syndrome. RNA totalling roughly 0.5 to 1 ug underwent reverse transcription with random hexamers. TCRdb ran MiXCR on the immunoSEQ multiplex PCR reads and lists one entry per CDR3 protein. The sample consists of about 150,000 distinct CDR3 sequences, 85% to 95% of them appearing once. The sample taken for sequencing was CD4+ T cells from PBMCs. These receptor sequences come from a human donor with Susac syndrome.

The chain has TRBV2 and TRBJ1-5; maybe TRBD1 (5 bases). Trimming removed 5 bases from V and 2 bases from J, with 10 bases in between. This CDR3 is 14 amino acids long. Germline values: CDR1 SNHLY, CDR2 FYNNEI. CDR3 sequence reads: CASSYQGGNQPQHF. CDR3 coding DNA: TGTGCCAGCAGTTACCAGGGCGGCAATCAGCCCCAGCATTTT.

CDR3 in DNA: TGTGCCAGCAGCTTGCCTGCGAAGCAGGGAAACTATGGCTACACCTTC. The encoded protein is CASSLPAKQGNYGYTF. The gene calls are TRBV7-8 and TRBJ1-2, with TRBD1 as a possible D gene (5 bases). CDR1 and CDR2 (germline): SGHVS, FQNEAQ. The length of the CDR3 is 16 residues. The ends were cut back, 3 bases at V and 2 bases at J, with 16 bases in the middle.